The rows below give T cell receptor beta chains drawn from one sample of a study of T cell responses to AZD1222 COVID-19 vaccine. Sequencing was performed with immunoSEQ multiplex PCR; in TCRdb, only in-frame clones are kept and a portion is missing. In the table there are 130,000 to 150,000 clones, around 90% of which are singletons. This sample comprised peripheral blood, obtained on day 0 of AZD1222 vaccination. These receptors all stem from an adult in good health. The CDR3 runs from the conserved cysteine through the conserved F or W. Each record gives: D gene, V gene, J gene, clone size, CDR3 DNA, CDR3 protein. D genes are given only for firm matches. Rows may omit the clone size; those that give it use once, few, many or a size class.

.	TRBV5-1	TRBJ1-2	.	TGCGCCAGCAGCTTGCAGGATCCCGTCTATGGCTACACCTTC	CASSLQDPVYGYTF
.	TRBV11-2	TRBJ2-1	few	TGTGCCAGCAGCTATAGGGGGAATGAGCAGTTCTTC	CASSYRGNEQFF
.	TRBV11-2	TRBJ1-2	.	TGTGCCAGCAGCACCCCCTCTGGTCCTTATTTGGGCTACACCTTC	CASSTPSGPYLGYTF
.	TRBV10-3	TRBJ2-7	.	TGTGCCATCAGTCCCTCCCGGGTAGATAAGTACGAGCAGTACTTC	CAISPSRVDKYEQYF
.	TRBV7-2	TRBJ1-2	.	TGTGCCAGCAGCCGGAGGGAAAAGCTAGCTAACTATGGCTACACCTTC	CASSRREKLANYGYTF
.	TRBV5-1	TRBJ1-2	.	TGCGCCAGCAGCGGAGAAGACTATGGCTACACCTTC	CASSGEDYGYTF
.	TRBV28	TRBJ1-3	.	TGTGCCAGCAGTTTCGGGGTTCGCTCTGGAAACACCATATATTTT	CASSFGVRSGNTIYF
.	TRBV7-2	TRBJ1-5	.	TGTGCCAGCAGCCCCCAGGGGCCCTATAGCAATCAGCCCCAGCATTTT	CASSPQGPYSNQPQHF
.	TRBV4-2	TRBJ1-5	.	TGTGCCAGCAGCCAAGCGACAGTAGGCAGCAATCAGCCCCAGCATTTT	CASSQATVGSNQPQHF
.	TRBV4-1	TRBJ1-1	.	TGCGCCAGCAGCCCCGGGACGGTGGGGGTACCGAACACTGAAGCTTTCTTT	CASSPGTVGVPNTEAFF
TRBD1	TRBV5-1	TRBJ2-2	.	TGCGCCAGCAGCTTAAGACAGGGGGCCGGGGAGCTGTTTTTT	CASSLRQGAGELFF
.	TRBV29-1	TRBJ1-1	.	TGCAGCGGCGACGGGGATTCCATGAACACTGAAGCTTTCTTT	CSGDGDSMNTEAFF
.	TRBV5-5	TRBJ1-2	.	TGTGCCAGCAGCTTTTCCTCGGCAGCCTATGGCTACACCTTC	CASSFSSAAYGYTF
TRBD1	TRBV7-9	TRBJ1-5	.	TGTGCCAGCAGCTTAGGGACAGGGGCCCACAATCAGCCCCAGCATTTT	CASSLGTGAHNQPQHF
TRBD1	TRBV23-1	TRBJ2-3	.	TGCGCCAGCAGTCAACCCCTCGACAGGGTGTGGACAGATACGCAGTATTTT	CASSQPLDRVWTDTQYF
TRBD1	TRBV9	TRBJ2-7	.	TGTGCCAGCAGCGTAGAGGGACAGCCTCCCTACGAGCAGTACTTC	CASSVEGQPPYEQYF
.	TRBV4-3	TRBJ2-2	.	TGCGCCAGCAGTAGGGGACACAACACCGGGGAGCTGTTTTTT	CASSRGHNTGELFF
TRBD1	TRBV23-1	TRBJ1-3	.	TGCGCCAGAGCACAGGGGTCCGCAAGAAACACCATATATTTT	CARAQGSARNTIYF
.	TRBV7-2	TRBJ1-6	.	TGTGCCAGCAGCTGGTGGGCAGGGCGAAATTCACCCCTCCACTTT	CASSWWAGRNSPLHF
.	TRBV7-2	TRBJ2-7	.	TGTGCCAGCAGCTTAGGGCAGGGAGGTCGGGAGCAGTACTTC	CASSLGQGGREQYF
TRBD1	TRBV7-9	TRBJ1-2	.	TGTGCCAGCAGCCAGACAGGGGCCAATGGCTACACCTTC	CASSQTGANGYTF
TRBD1	TRBV7-3	TRBJ2-1	.	TGTGCCAGCAGCAAACAGGGGGCTCCGGCGAATGAGCAGTTCTTC	CASSKQGAPANEQFF
TRBD1	TRBV6-5	TRBJ1-2	few	TGTGCCAGCAGTTCCGGGACAGTATCTAACTATGGCTACACCTTC	CASSSGTVSNYGYTF
TRBD1	TRBV5-1	TRBJ2-6	.	TGCGCCAGCAGCTTGGGTTTCCAGGGGGCAGGGGCCAACGTCCTGACTTTC	CASSLGFQGAGANVLTF
TRBD1	TRBV5-4	TRBJ1-4	.	TGTGCCAGCAGTTACGGGACAGGGTCACCTCAACTGTTTTTT	CASSYGTGSPQLFF
TRBD1	TRBV7-8	TRBJ1-2	.	TGTGCCAGCAGCTTAGCGGCCCCCCGACAGGGTTCGCATGGCTACACCTTC	CASSLAAPRQGSHGYTF
.	TRBV21-1	TRBJ2-3	.	TGTGCCAGGGTATCGGTAGTGCCGGGGACTAGGGACCGCACAGATACGCAGTATTTT	CARVSVVPGTRDRTDTQYF
.	TRBV4-3	TRBJ2-4	.	TGCGCCAGCAGCCAAGAGTCTTACCTTCCGAAGTACTTC	CASSQESYLPKYF
.	TRBV2	TRBJ1-1	.	TGTGCCAGCACCCCGACTTCCTCGGTCACTGAAGCTTTCTTT	CASTPTSSVTEAFF
.	TRBV3-1/TRBV3-2	TRBJ2-7	.	TGTGCCAGCAGCCAAGGGAGCGGCCCCTACGAGCAGTACTTC	CASSQGSGPYEQYF
.	TRBV10-3	TRBJ2-5	once	TGTGCCATCAGTGAGTCACGAGGGGCCCGAGAGACCCAGTACTTC	CAISESRGARETQYF
.	TRBV21-1	TRBJ1-5	.	TGTGCCAGCAGCAAAGCCCGGGACAGGGGTGGCAATCAGCCCCAGCATTTT	CASSKARDRGGNQPQHF
TRBD2	TRBV7-2	TRBJ2-7	once	TGTGCCAGCAGCTTGGGCGGGGGGAGCTACGAGCAGTACTTC	CASSLGGGSYEQYF
TRBD1	TRBV18	TRBJ1-1	.	TGTGCCAGCTCACCATCCCCCGACAGGGCGGGCACTGAAGCTTTCTTT	CASSPSPDRAGTEAFF
.	TRBV19	TRBJ1-2	.	TGTGCCAGTAGTATAGTCGGGGAAGGAGTCTATGGCTACACCTTC	CASSIVGEGVYGYTF
.	TRBV9	TRBJ2-2	.	TGTGCCAGCAGCGTGGACGGGTACACCGGGGAGCTGTTTTTT	CASSVDGYTGELFF
.	TRBV6-5	TRBJ1-2	once	TGTGCCAGCAGTTCATCCATGTTGGGCTACACCTTC	CASSSSMLGYTF
.	TRBV3-1/TRBV3-2	TRBJ2-7	.	TGTGCCAGCAGCCAAGACCTTACGGGAGAGCAGTACTTC	CASSQDLTGEQYF
.	TRBV18	TRBJ2-5	.	TGTGCCAGCTCAGCGAGGGGGGGCCAGAAAGAGACCCAGTACTTC	CASSARGGQKETQYF
.	TRBV12-5	TRBJ2-7	.	TGTGCTAGTGGTTCGGTGGGGGTCGAGCAGTACTTC	CASGSVGVEQYF
TRBD2	TRBV28	TRBJ2-3	.	TGTGCCAGCAGTTTATCGAGCGGGGGTGAGACAGATACGCAGTATTTT	CASSLSSGGETDTQYF
.	TRBV7-2	TRBJ2-5	.	TGTGCCAGCAGCCCCCGCGAGACCCAGTACTTC	CASSPRETQYF
.	TRBV7-2	TRBJ1-3	.	TGTGCCAGCAGCTTAGCTAGGGCCAGCTCTGGAAACACCATATATTTT	CASSLARASSGNTIYF
TRBD1	TRBV19	TRBJ1-2	.	TGTGCCAGTAAAGAGGACAGGTTCAACTATGGCTACACCTTC	CASKEDRFNYGYTF
TRBD1	TRBV4-3	TRBJ2-6	.	TGCGCCAGCAGCCAAGAGGTACAGGGGGCTGGGGCCAACGTCCTGACTTTC	CASSQEVQGAGANVLTF
.	TRBV7-9	TRBJ1-1	.	TGTGCCAGCAGCCCTAGATTGAACACTGAAGCTTTCTTT	CASSPRLNTEAFF
.	TRBV7-8	TRBJ2-7	.	TGTGCCAGCAGCTTAGGGGCTCACGGCTCCGAGCAGTACTTC	CASSLGAHGSEQYF
.	TRBV6-5	TRBJ1-1	.	TGTGCCAGCAACCCGGACCCTATGAACACTGAAGCTTTCTTT	CASNPDPMNTEAFF
TRBD2	TRBV5-1	TRBJ2-1	.	TGCGCCAGCAGCTTAGTAGCGGGGCCGAATGAGCAGTTCTTC	CASSLVAGPNEQFF
.	TRBV10-3	TRBJ1-1	.	TGTGCCATCAGTCCTCCGGGGGGGAACACTGAAGCTTTCTTT	CAISPPGGNTEAFF
.	TRBV4-1	TRBJ2-6	.	TGCGCCAGCAGCCAATTGTCCAGGGCCGGTGGGGCCAACGTCCTGACTTTC	CASSQLSRAGGANVLTF
TRBD1	TRBV18	TRBJ1-1	.	TGTGCCAGCTCACCAAACAGGGGGGTGAACACTGAAGCTTTCTTT	CASSPNRGVNTEAFF
.	TRBV7-2	TRBJ2-2	.	TGTGCCAGCAGCTTATTGGGCCTGGGGTCTGGGGAGCTGTTTTTT	CASSLLGLGSGELFF
TRBD2	TRBV5-1	TRBJ2-7	.	TGCGCCAGCAGCTTATGGGCGGGGGACTCCTACGAGCAGTACTTC	CASSLWAGDSYEQYF